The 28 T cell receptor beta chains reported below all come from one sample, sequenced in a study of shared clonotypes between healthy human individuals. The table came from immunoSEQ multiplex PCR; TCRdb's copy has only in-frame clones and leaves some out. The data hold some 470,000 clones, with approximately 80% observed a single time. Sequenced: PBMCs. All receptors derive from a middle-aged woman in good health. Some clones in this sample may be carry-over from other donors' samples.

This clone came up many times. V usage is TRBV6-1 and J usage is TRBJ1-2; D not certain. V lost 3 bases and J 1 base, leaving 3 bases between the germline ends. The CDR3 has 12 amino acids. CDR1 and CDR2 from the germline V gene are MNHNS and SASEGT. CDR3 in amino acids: CASSEGNYGYTF. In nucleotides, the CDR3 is TGTGCCAGCAGTGAGGGTAACTATGGCTACACCTTC.

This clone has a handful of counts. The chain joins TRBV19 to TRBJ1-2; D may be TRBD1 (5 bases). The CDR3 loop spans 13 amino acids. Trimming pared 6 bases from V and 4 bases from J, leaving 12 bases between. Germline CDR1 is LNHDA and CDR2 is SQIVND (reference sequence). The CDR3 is CASSPGLVYGYTF. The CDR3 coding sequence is TGTGCCAGTAGCCCGGGACTTGTCTATGGCTACACCTTC.

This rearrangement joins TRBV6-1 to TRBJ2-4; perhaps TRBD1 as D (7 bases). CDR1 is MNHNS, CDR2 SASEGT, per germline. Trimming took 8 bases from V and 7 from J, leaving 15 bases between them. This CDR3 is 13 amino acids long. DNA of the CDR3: TGTGCCAGCGAGAGCCCAGGGGGGAACATTCAGTACTTC. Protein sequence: CASESPGGNIQYF.

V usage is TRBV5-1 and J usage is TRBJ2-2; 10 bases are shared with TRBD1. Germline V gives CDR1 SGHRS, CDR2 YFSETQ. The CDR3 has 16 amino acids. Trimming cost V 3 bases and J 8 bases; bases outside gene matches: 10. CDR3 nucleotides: TGCGCCAGCAGCTCGGGACAGGGGCTCCTAACGGGGGAGCTGTTTTTT. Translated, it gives CASSSGQGLLTGELFF.

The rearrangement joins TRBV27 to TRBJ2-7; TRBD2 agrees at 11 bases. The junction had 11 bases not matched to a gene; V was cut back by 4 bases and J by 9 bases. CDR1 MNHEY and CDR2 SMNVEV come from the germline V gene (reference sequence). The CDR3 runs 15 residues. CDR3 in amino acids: CASSWAGTSGLGQYF. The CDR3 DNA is TGTGCCAGCAGTTGGGCCGGGACTAGCGGCCTTGGGCAGTACTTC.

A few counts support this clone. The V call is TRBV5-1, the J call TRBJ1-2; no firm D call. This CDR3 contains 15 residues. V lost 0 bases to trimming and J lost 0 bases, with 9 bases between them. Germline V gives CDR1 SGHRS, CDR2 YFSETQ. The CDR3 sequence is CASSLDSSSNYGYTF. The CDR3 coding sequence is TGCGCCAGCAGCTTGGATTCATCCTCTAACTATGGCTACACCTTC.

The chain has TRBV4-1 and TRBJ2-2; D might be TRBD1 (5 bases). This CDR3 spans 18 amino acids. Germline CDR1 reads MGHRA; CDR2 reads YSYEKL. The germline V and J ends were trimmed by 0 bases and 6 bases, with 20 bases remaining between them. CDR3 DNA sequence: TGCGCCAGCAGCCAAGATCTGACAGCTATCGGACGGCCCGGGGAGCTGTTTTTT. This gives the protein CASSQDLTAIGRPGELFF.

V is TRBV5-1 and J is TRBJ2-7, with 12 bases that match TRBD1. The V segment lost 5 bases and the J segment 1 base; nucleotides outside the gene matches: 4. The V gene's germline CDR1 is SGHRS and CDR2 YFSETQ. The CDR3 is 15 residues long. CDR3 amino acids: CASRGTGGASYEQYF. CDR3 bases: TGCGCCAGCAGGGGGACAGGGGGCGCATCCTACGAGCAGTACTTC.

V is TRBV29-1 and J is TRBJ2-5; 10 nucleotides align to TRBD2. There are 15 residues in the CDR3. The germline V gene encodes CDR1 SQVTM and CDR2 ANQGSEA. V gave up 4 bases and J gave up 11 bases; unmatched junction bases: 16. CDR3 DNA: TGCAGCGTTGTGAGTAGCGGGAGGTCCCATAGGGAGCAGTACTTC. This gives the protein CSVVSSGRSHREQYF.

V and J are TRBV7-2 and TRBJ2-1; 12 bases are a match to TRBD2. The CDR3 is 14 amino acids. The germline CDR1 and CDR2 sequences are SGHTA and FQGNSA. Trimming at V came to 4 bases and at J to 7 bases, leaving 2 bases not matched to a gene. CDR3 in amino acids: CASSSLAGGNEQFF. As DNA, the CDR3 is TGTGCCAGCAGCTCCCTAGCGGGAGGGAATGAGCAGTTCTTC.

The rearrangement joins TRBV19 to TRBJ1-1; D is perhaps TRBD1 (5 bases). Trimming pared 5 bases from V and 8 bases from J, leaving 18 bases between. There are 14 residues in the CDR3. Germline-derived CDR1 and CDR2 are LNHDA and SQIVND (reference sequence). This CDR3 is CASSRTQDFLEAFF. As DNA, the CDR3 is TGTGCCAGTAGTCGAACACAGGATTTCCTCGAAGCTTTCTTT.

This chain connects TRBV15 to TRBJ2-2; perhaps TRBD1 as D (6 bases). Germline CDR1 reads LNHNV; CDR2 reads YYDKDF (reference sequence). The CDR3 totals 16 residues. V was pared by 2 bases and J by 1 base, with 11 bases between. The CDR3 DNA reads TGTGCCACCAGCAGATCGGGACACCGGAACACCGGGGAGCTGTTTTTT. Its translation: CATSRSGHRNTGELFF. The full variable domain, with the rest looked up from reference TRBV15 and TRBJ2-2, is DAMVIQNPRYQVTQFGKPVTLSCSQTLNHNVMYWYQQKSSQAPKLLFHYYDKDFNNEADTPDNFQSRRPNTSFCFLDIRSPGLGDTAMYLCATSRSGHRNTGELFFGEGSRLTVL.

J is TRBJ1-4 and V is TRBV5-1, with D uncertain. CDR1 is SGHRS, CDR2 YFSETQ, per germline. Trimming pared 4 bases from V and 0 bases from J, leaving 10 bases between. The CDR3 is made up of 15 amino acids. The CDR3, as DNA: TGCGCCAGCAGCGCGAGCGGGGCAACTAATGAAAAACTGTTTTTT. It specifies CASSASGATNEKLFF.

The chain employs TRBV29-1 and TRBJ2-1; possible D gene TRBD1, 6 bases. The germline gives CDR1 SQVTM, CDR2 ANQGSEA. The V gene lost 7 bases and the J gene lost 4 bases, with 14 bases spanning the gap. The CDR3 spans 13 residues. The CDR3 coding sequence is TGCAGCGGTATAGGACAGAGATACAATGAGCAGTTCTTC. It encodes CSGIGQRYNEQFF.

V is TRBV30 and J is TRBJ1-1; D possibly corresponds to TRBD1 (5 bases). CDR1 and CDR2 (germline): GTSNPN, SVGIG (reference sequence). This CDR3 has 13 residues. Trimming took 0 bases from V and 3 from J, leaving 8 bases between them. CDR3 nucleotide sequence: TGTGCCTGGAGTGTAGGGGTATACACTGAAGCTTTCTTT. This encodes CAWSVGVYTEAFF.

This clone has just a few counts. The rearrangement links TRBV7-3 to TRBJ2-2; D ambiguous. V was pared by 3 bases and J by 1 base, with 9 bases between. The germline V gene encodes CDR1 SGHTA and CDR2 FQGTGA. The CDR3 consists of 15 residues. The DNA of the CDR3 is TGTGCCAGCAGCTTGGGCAGAATGAACACCGGGGAGCTGTTTTTT. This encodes CASSLGRMNTGELFF.

The CDR3, as DNA: TGTGCCACCAGCCCTAGCGGGATTAATTGGGACACCGGGGAGCTGTTTTTT. It encodes CATSPSGINWDTGELFF. The chain employs TRBV15 and TRBJ2-2, with TRBD2 matching 9 bases. V lost 5 bases and J lost 3; bases outside the gene matches: 10. This CDR3 spans 17 amino acids. The germline CDR1 and CDR2 sequences are LNHNV and YYDKDF (reference sequence).

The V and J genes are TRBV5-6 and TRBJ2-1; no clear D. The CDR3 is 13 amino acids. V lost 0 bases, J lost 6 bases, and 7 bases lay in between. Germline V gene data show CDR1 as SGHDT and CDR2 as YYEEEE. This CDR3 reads CASSLVQANEQFF. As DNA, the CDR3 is TGTGCCAGCAGCTTGGTCCAGGCCAATGAGCAGTTCTTC. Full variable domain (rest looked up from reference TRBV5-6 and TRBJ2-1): DAGVTQSPTHLIKTRGQQVTLRCSPKSGHDTVSWYQQALGQGPQFIFQYYEEEERQRGNFPDRFSGHQFPNYSSELNVNALLLGDSALYLCASSLVQANEQFFGPGTRLTVL.

CDR3 in amino acids: CASTSNTGELFF. CDR3 coding DNA: TGTGCCAGCACCTCGAACACCGGGGAGCTGTTTTTT. The V gene is TRBV11-3, the J gene TRBJ2-2; D is uncertain. Germline CDR1 and CDR2: SGHNT and YENEEA. V lost 7 bases and J lost 0, with 3 bases in between. The CDR3 loop spans 12 amino acids.

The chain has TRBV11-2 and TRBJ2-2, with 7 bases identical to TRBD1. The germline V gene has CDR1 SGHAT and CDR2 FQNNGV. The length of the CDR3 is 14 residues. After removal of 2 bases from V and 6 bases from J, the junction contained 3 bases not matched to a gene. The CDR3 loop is CASSLNRGSGELFF. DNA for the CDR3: TGTGCCAGCAGCTTAAACAGGGGATCCGGGGAGCTGTTTTTT.

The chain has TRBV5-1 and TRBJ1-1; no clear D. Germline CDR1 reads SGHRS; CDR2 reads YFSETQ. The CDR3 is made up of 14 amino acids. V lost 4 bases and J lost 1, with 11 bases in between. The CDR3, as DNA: TGCGCCAGCAGCCTGACACTTACGAACACTGAAGCTTTCTTT. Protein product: CASSLTLTNTEAFF.

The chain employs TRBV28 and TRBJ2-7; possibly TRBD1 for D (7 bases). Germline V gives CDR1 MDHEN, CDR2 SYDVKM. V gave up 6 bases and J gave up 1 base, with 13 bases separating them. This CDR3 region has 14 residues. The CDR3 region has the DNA TGTGCCAGCAGGCGGGGACAGCCATCCTACGAGCAGTACTTC. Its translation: CASRRGQPSYEQYF.

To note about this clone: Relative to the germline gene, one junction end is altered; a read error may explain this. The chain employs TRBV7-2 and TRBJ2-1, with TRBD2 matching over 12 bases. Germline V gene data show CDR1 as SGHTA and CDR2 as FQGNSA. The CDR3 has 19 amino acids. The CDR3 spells CASSTPSGRAQGSYIEQFF. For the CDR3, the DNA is TGTGCCAGCAGCACCCCTAGCGGGAGGGCCCAGGGCTCCTACATTGAGCAGTTCTTC.

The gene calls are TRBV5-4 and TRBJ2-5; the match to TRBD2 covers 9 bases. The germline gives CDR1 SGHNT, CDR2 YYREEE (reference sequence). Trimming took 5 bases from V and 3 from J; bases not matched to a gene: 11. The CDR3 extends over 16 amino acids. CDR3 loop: CASSSPGLAAEETQYF. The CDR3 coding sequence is TGTGCCAGCAGTTCACCGGGACTAGCAGCCGAAGAGACCCAGTACTTC.

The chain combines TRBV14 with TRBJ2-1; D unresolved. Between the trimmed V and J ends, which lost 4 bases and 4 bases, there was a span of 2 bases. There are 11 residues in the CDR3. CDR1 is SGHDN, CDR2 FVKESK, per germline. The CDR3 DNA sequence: TGTGCCAGCAGCCTGTACAATGAGCAGTTCTTC. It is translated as CASSLYNEQFF. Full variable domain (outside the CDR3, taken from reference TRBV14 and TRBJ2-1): EAGVTQFPSHSVIEKGQTVTLRCDPISGHDNLYWYRRVMGKEIKFLLHFVKESKQDESGMPNNRFLAERTGGTYSTLKVQPAELEDSGVYFCASSLYNEQFFGPGTRLTVL.

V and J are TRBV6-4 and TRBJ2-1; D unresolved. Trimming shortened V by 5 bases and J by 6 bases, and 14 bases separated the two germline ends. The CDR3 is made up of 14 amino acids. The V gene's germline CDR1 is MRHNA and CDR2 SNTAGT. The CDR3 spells CASSPGPASNEQFF. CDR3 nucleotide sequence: TGTGCCAGCAGTCCCGGTCCAGCTAGCAATGAGCAGTTCTTC.

CDR3 sequence: CASSLVAGRGTEAFF. The DNA of the CDR3 is TGTGCCAGCAGCTTGGTGGCGGGCCGAGGCACTGAAGCTTTCTTT. The gene calls are TRBV7-9 and TRBJ1-1; D ambiguous. Looked up from germline, CDR1 is SEHNR and CDR2 is FQNEAQ (reference sequence). V lost 3 bases and J lost 4, with 15 bases in between. The CDR3 runs to 15 residues. The full variable domain, rest sourced from reference TRBV7-9 and TRBJ1-1, is DTGVSQNPRHKITKRGQNVTFRCDPISEHNRLYWYRQTLGQGPEFLTYFQNEAQLEKSRLLSDRFSAERPKGSFSTLEIQRTEQGDSAMYLCASSLVAGRGTEAFFGQGTRLTVV.

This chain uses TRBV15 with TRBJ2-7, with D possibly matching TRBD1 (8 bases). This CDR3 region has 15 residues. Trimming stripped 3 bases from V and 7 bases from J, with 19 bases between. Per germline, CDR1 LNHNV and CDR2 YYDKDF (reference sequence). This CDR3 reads CATSRQGAGVGEQYF. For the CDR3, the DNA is TGTGCCACCAGCAGGCAGGGGGCGGGAGTGGGAGAGCAGTACTTC. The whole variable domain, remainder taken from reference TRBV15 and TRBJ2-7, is DAMVIQNPRYQVTQFGKPVTLSCSQTLNHNVMYWYQQKSSQAPKLLFHYYDKDFNNEADTPDNFQSRRPNTSFCFLDIRSPGLGDTAMYLCATSRQGAGVGEQYFGPGTRLTVT.